This T cell receptor (beta chain) was identified during a study of CD8 T cells in Susac syndrome. Study information: When blood was drawn, the patients with Susac syndrome were therapy-naive, on corticosteroids, or on intravenous immunoglobulin alone.

The RNA input was roughly 0.45 to 1 ug, and it was reverse transcribed with random hexamers. With immunoSEQ multiplex PCR, TCR beta CDR3 was amplified across 54 Vbeta and 13 Jbeta. Each CDR3 protein gets one entry after TCRdb re-called the immunoSEQ multiplex PCR reads with MiXCR. The repertoire has 200,000 or so distinct CDR3 sequences, approximately 95% of them found once; the top ten carry about 0.15%. The CDR3 runs to 19 residues. The specimen was CD8+ T cells from PBMCs. V usage is TRBV21-1 and J usage is TRBJ2-6; TRBD1, the table's D call, lacks a check against the DNA. TRBV21-1 has pseudogene status. The source of this sequence is a human donor with Susac syndrome. This CDR3 is CASSNSPGTGPSGANVLTF. Written as DNA, the CDR3 is TGTGCCAGCAGCAATAGCCCCGGGACAGGACCCTCTGGGGCCAACGTCCTGACTTTC.